This T cell receptor (beta chain) came from a study of glioma-infiltrating T cells. On the study more broadly: Glioblastomas were WHO grade IV, sampled at first diagnosis; low-grade were grade II. Study-wide results and limits: Gliomas, especially low-grade, showed above-expected tissue-blood divergence; non-neoplastic patients showed below.

As regards this clonotype: Its target is not known. A read error may be the cause here, since a much bigger clone is one base away.

Amplification of TCR alpha and beta CDR3 regions from RNA used iRepertoire nested multiplex PCR. TCRdb used MiXCR to reprocess the multiplex PCR reads, holding one entry per CDR3 protein. Among more than 350,000 distinct CDR3 sequences listed, roughly 41% were seen once. Germline V CDR1 and CDR2: LNHNV, YYDKDF (reference sequence). Losses at the gene ends were 1 base for V and 9 bases for J; bases not matched to a gene: 12. This CDR3 is built from 15 residues. The chain uses TRBV15 and TRBJ2-7, with 7 bases matching TRBD1. The origin of this receptor is a human donor with low-grade glioma or glioblastoma, undergoing nonglioma brain surgery, or in good health (not recorded which). Sequences were obtained from glioma tissue, nonneoplastic brain tissue, or PBMCs (not recorded which). CDR3 sequence reads: CATSRGGTEEHGQYF. Written as DNA, the CDR3 is TGTGCCACCAGCAGAGGAGGGACAGAGGAACACGGGCAGTACTTC.